This entry describes one T cell receptor beta chain. This clone was observed a handful of times. Its antigen is not yet known. Nothing much larger sits one base from this clone, and base qualities are not available. These data are taken from a study of shared clonotypes between healthy human individuals (dated by TCRdb to the early 2020s). Looking at the study overall: The cohort comprised a couple of women and three men aged 18 to 49 years. For each donor, CD4 naive and CD4 memory were each given three plates, CD8 naive was given two plates, and CD8 memory was given one plate. Blood TCR repertoires of a handful of healthy adults were deeply sequenced to estimate repertoire size and the extent of clonotype sharing between individuals. Libraries were prepared and TCR repertoires were sequenced by different laboratories using diverse techniques, in order to increase sequencing depth and limit assay-specific biases. Between about 0.9 and 8.9 billion PBMCs per donor were obtained by leukapheresis.

The CDR3 starts with the cysteine, ends with the phenylalanine, and has 14 residues. The read is trimmed to its CDR3 DNA, 42 bases read in frame from base 1. According to the germline V gene, CDR1 reads MNHNS and CDR2 reads SASEGT. The V end gives up 10 bases and the J end 8 bases, leaving 15 bases in the junction not matched to a gene. The donors were healthy, HIV-negative adults with no recently reported acute infections or vaccinations. All donors were Caucasian adults living in Nashville, Tennessee, USA. CD4+ T cells were enriched by magnetic negative selection; naive cells were then positively selected on CD45RA, and the negative fraction formed the memory subset. Blood was collected by leukapheresis, and PBMCs were isolated by Ficoll-Histopaque density gradient centrifugation and then cryopreserved in liquid nitrogen vapor phase. Analytical flow cytometry was used to check the purity and quantity of each magnetically sorted T cell population. Genomic DNA was isolated from each sorted fraction and quantified by UV absorbance on a Nanodrop 2000c.

Using the deep immunoSEQ assay, TCR CDR3 regions were amplified from genomic DNA by multiplex PCR. Extracted genomic DNA from each cell subset was spread evenly across all wells of several immunoSEQ 96-well plates, with each plate serving as a replicate. For sorted subsets, roughly 0.2 ug genomic DNA, equal to 30,000 to 35,000 T cell genomes, was loaded into each replicate PCR. The purified libraries were quantified using a Qubit 3.0 fluorometer, sized with a Bioanalyzer 2100, and then quantified again using the KAPA Library Quantification kit. A separate single-read 150-cycle Illumina NextSeq 550 flow cell was used to sequence each immunoSEQ 96-well plate. Per the original workflow: Because the immunoSEQ output included only junctional sequences and no quality scores, the filtering could not be the same as the filtering used for full-length reads. Sequences were annotated with PyIR, a Python wrapper for IgBLAST v1.9, using IMGT germline references to assign V/J genes and CDR3. Reads were filtered out if the reads had weak V/J assignments (E-value above 1e-6), no CDR3, stop codons, out-of-frame junctions, or ambiguous translated residues. V3J clonotypes were defined as sequences sharing an identical inferred V gene, J gene, and CDR3 amino acid sequence. To compute the percentage overlap between repertoires, the number of shared unique clonotypes was divided by the size of the smaller repertoire. Repertoire richness was assessed with RTK rarefaction, the Chao1 estimator, and Recon v2.1 estimates of unobserved clonotypes. OLGA was used to compute generation probabilities for all TCRbeta clonotypes that the gDNA method yielded from a handful of donors. TCRdb retrieved this table from immuneACCESS and kept in-frame rearrangements only. Not all clones are present; in checked studies, unresolved V genes account for under half, and no reason is known for the remainder. For V, J and clone size, that table is used; D and trimming come from the DNA. The sample table lists about a million clones, over 60% of them with a count of one. Over 1.3% of the sample belongs to the ten largest clones.

The paper's findings and limits, for the study overall: Sampling was limited to blood, and TCR repertoires in tissue likely differ from TCR repertoires in blood. Because the study included a small number of donors, the genetic and exposure-history diversity represented was limited. Estimated clonotype richness was generally larger for naive than for memory subsets. Pairwise subsampling led to the expectation that sequencing depth would affect the degree of clonotype sharing among donors. Rarefaction of sorted-subset datasets indicated incomplete sequencing despite the large sequencing depth. Compared with non-shared clonotypes, the clonotypes found in all four sorted-subset donors had higher generation probabilities. Roughly 5% of naive CD4, 3% to 3.5% of naive CD8, around 2.3% of memory CD4, and over 0.35% of memory CD8 clonotypes were shared across a few donors.

The chain joins TRBV6-1 to TRBJ2-7, with TRBD1 matching 9 junction bases. This receptor was identified in a man aged 18 to 29 in good health. Sequenced input: memory CD4+ T cells sorted from blood. The sample's cell subset or site label is to be understood as: CD45RA-negative fraction. Read as DNA, the sequence is TGTGCCACCCCGGCGCAGGGACAGGGTTCCCAGCAGTACTTC. Translated, this is CATPAQGQGSQQYF.